A selection of T cell receptor beta chains follows, all from one sample in a study of vaccination and CD4 T cells after COVID-19. These receptors have no known antigen. TCRdb processed the PCR reads anew with MiXCR; each CDR3 protein has one entry. This sample has approximately 27,000 distinct CDR3 sequences, with roughly a third found just once. Source: CD4+ T cells from blood, cultured in vitro, taken about 7 months after SARS-CoV-2 vaccination. These receptors all come from a human donor who had recovered from COVID-19. Both conserved end residues are part of each CDR3. A D gene is named only where the DNA matches it firmly. Where a row states a size, it is once, few, many or the class of an expanded clone; other rows omit it.

D: -; J: TRBJ2-5; size: once; V: TRBV11-2; CDR3: CASSLPFRRGQTQYF; DNA: TGTGCCAGCAGCTTACCCTTCAGAAGGGGCCAGACCCAGTACTTC
D: -; J: TRBJ1-1; size: -; V: TRBV11-2; CDR3: CASSFRDMNTEAFF; DNA: TGTGCCAGCAGCTTCCGGGACATGAACACTGAAGCTTTCTTT
D: -; J: TRBJ1-1; size: -; V: TRBV6-1; CDR3: CAGSQGQNGPEAFF; DNA: TGTGCCGGGTCCCAGGGGCAGAACGGCCCTGAAGCTTTCTTT
D: -; J: TRBJ1-2; size: -; V: TRBV7-9; CDR3: CASSLQVDYGYTF; DNA: TGTGCCAGCAGCTTGCAGGTAGACTATGGCTACACCTTC
D: -; J: TRBJ1-1; size: -; V: TRBV7-6; CDR3: CASSSQAGVNTEAFF; DNA: TGTGCCAGCAGCTCTCAGGCAGGGGTCAACACTGAAGCTTTCTTT
D: TRBD2; J: TRBJ2-3; size: -; V: TRBV6-2/TRBV6-3; CDR3: CASSDSTSGDTQYF; DNA: TGTGCCAGCAGTGACTCGACTAGCGGAGATACGCAGTATTTT
D: TRBD2; J: TRBJ2-7; size: -; V: TRBV20-1; CDR3: CSARPADTDSGRATYEQYF; DNA: TGCAGTGCTCGTCCTGCAGACACTGATAGCGGGAGGGCGACCTACGAGCAGTACTTC
D: TRBD2; J: TRBJ2-1; size: few; V: TRBV20-1; CDR3: CSAGTSGRAGNEQFF; DNA: TGCAGTGCTGGGACTAGCGGGAGGGCCGGAAATGAGCAGTTCTTC
D: -; J: TRBJ2-1; size: -; V: TRBV5-4; CDR3: CASSLPPGQHYNEQFF; DNA: TGTGCCAGCAGCTTGCCCCCGGGCCAGCATTACAATGAGCAGTTCTTC
D: TRBD1; J: TRBJ1-6; size: -; V: TRBV10-2; CDR3: CASSEFGTGGARNSPLHF; DNA: TGCGCCAGCAGTGAGTTCGGGACAGGGGGCGCGCGGAATTCACCCCTCCACTTT
D: TRBD2; J: TRBJ2-7; size: -; V: TRBV30; CDR3: CAWRRTSGNYEQYF; DNA: TGTGCCTGGAGGAGGACTAGCGGGAATTACGAGCAGTACTTC
D: TRBD1; J: TRBJ1-3; size: -; V: TRBV6-5; CDR3: CASSYRTGMDTIYF; DNA: TGTGCCAGCAGTTACCGGACAGGGATGGACACCATATATTTT
D: -; J: TRBJ1-5; size: -; V: TRBV6-1; CDR3: CASRGAGQPQHF; DNA: TGTGCCAGCAGGGGGGCGGGTCAGCCCCAGCATTTT
D: -; J: TRBJ2-5; size: -; V: TRBV7-6; CDR3: CASTWRGRGGEETQYF; DNA: TGTGCCAGCACCTGGAGGGGGAGAGGGGGCGAAGAGACCCAGTACTTC
D: TRBD2; J: TRBJ2-3; size: few; V: TRBV4-2; CDR3: CASSQESLIAGINTDTQYF; DNA: TGTGCCAGCAGCCAAGAAAGCCTGATAGCGGGGATTAACACAGATACGCAGTATTTT
D: -; J: TRBJ2-4; size: -; V: TRBV20-1; CDR3: CSAEGGGGNIQYF; DNA: TGCAGTGCTGAAGGAGGGGGGGGAAACATTCAGTACTTC
D: TRBD2; J: TRBJ2-1; size: -; V: TRBV24-1; CDR3: CATSDSASGTYNEQFF; DNA: TGTGCCACCAGCGATTCGGCTAGCGGGACCTACAATGAGCAGTTCTTC
D: -; J: TRBJ2-5; size: few; V: TRBV6-1; CDR3: CASSLVGKETQYF; DNA: TGTGCCAGCAGCCTCGTAGGAAAAGAGACCCAGTACTTC
D: -; J: TRBJ2-1; size: -; V: TRBV7-9; CDR3: CASSLEADEQFF; DNA: TGTGCCAGCAGCTTAGAGGCAGATGAGCAGTTCTTC
D: -; J: TRBJ2-7; size: once; V: TRBV20-1; CDR3: CSARPSPGASYEQYF; DNA: TGCAGTGCTAGACCCTCTCCTGGGGCCTCCTACGAGCAGTACTTC
D: -; J: TRBJ1-1; size: -; V: TRBV6-5; CDR3: CASSWIGANTEAFF; DNA: TGTGCCAGCAGTTGGATAGGGGCGAACACTGAAGCTTTCTTT
D: -; J: TRBJ2-5; size: -; V: TRBV4-1; CDR3: CASSQDPQGVETQYF; DNA: TGCGCCAGCAGCCAAGATCCTCAGGGTGTCGAGACCCAGTACTTC
D: TRBD2; J: TRBJ2-1; size: -; V: TRBV11-1; CDR3: CASRRYRGTSGSRSSYNEQFF; DNA: TGTGCCAGCAGGCGCTACAGGGGGACTAGCGGGAGCCGAAGCTCCTACAATGAGCAGTTCTTC
D: -; J: TRBJ2-7; size: -; V: TRBV6-1; CDR3: CASSQGRDGRQQYF; DNA: TGTGCCAGCAGTCAGGGACGGGACGGGCGACAGCAGTACTTC
D: -; J: TRBJ1-2; size: -; V: TRBV28; CDR3: CASILGGETGDGYTF; DNA: TGTGCCAGTATACTCGGCGGGGAGACAGGCGATGGCTACACCTTC
D: TRBD2; J: TRBJ2-7; size: -; V: TRBV20-1; CDR3: CSAGKAGAPLEQYF; DNA: TGCAGTGCTGGAAAAGCGGGAGCCCCTTTGGAGCAGTACTTC